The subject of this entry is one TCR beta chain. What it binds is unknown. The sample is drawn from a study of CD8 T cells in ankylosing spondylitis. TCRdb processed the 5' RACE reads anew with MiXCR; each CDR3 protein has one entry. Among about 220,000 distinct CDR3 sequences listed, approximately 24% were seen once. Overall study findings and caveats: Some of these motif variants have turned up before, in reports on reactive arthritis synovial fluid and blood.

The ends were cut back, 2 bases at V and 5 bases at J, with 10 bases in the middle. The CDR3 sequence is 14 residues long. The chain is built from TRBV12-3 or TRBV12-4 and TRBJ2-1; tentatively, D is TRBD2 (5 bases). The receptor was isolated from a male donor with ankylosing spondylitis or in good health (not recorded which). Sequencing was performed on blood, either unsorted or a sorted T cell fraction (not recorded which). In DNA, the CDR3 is TGTGCCAGCAGTTTAAGGGAGAAGAACAATGAGCAGTTCTTC. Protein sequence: CASSLREKNNEQFF.